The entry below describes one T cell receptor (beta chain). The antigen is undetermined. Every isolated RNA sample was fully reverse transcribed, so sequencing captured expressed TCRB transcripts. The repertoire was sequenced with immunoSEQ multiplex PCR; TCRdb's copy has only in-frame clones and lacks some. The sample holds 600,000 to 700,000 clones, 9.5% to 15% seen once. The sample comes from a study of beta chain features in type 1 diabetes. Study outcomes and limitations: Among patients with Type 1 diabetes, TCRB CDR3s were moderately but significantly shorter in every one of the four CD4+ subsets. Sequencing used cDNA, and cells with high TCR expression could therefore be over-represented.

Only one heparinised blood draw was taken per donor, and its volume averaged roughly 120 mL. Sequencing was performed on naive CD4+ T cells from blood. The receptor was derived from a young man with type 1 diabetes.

The CDR3 spells CASSLVGRSSNEKLFF. The CDR3 bases are TGCGCCAGCAGCTTGGTCGGCCGATCTTCTAATGAAAAACTGTTTTTT. The genes are TRBV5-1 and TRBJ1-4; D unresolved. Deletions cut 0 bases from V and 3 bases from J, with 12 bases between. The CDR3 loop spans 16 amino acids. Germline values: CDR1 SGHRS, CDR2 YFSETQ.